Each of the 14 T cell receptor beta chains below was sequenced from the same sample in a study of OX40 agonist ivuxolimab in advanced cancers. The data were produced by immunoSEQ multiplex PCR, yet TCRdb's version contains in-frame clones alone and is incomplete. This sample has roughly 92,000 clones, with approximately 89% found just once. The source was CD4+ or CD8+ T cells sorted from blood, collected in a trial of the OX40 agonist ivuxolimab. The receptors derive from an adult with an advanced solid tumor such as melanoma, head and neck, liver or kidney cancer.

CDR3: CASSLELDRGGYTF. The CDR3 bases are TGCGCCAGCAGCTTGGAATTGGACAGGGGTGGCTACACCTTC. The chain joins TRBV5-1 to TRBJ1-2; 9 bases are shared with TRBD1. The J segment lost 7 bases and the V segment lost 0 bases, leaving 4 bases of the junction unmatched. Looked up from germline, CDR1 is SGHRS and CDR2 is YFSETQ. The CDR3 contains 14 residues.

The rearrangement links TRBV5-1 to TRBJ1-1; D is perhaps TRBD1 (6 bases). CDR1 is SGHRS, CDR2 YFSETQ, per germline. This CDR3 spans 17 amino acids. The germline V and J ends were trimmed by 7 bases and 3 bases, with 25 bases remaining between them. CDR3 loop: CASWGQGSLRVDTEAFF. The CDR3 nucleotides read TGCGCCAGCTGGGGCCAGGGGTCCCTAAGAGTCGACACTGAAGCTTTCTTT.

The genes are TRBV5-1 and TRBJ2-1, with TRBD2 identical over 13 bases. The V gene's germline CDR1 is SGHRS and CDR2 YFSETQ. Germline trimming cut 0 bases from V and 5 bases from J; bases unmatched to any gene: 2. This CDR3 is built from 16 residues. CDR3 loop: CASSLGTSGRNNEQFF. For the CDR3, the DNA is TGCGCCAGCAGCTTGGGGACTAGCGGGAGAAACAATGAGCAGTTCTTC.

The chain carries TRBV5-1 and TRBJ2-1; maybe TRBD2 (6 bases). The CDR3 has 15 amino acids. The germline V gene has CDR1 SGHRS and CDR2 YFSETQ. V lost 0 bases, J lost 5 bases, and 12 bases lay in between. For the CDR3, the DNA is TGCGCCAGCAGCTTGGTGGCGGGGTACCACAATGAGCAGTTCTTC. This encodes CASSLVAGYHNEQFF.

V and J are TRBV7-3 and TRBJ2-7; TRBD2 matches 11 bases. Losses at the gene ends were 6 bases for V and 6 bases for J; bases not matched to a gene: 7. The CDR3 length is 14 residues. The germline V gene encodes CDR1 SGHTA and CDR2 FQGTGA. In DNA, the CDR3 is TGTGCCAGCAGGCGACTAGCGGGATCTCGCGAGCAGTACTTC. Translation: CASRRLAGSREQYF. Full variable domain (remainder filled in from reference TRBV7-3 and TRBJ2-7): GAGVSQTPSNKVTEKGKYVELRCDPISGHTALYWYRQSLGQGPEFLIYFQGTGAADDSGLPNDRFFAVRPEGSVSTLKIQRTERGDSAVYLCASRRLAGSREQYFGPGTRLTVT.

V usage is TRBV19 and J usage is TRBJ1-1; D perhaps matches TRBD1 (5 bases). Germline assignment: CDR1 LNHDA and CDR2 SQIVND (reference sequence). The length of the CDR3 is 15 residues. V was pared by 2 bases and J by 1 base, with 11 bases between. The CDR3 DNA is TGTGCCAGTAGTATAATGGGGGTTAAGAACACTGAAGCTTTCTTT. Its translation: CASSIMGVKNTEAFF.

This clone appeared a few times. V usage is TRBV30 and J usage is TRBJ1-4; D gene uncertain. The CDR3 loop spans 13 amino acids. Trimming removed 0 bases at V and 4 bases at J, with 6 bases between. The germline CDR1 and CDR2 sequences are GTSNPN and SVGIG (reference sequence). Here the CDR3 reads CAWSVRDNEKLFF. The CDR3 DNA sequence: TGTGCCTGGAGTGTAAGGGATAATGAAAAACTGTTTTTT.

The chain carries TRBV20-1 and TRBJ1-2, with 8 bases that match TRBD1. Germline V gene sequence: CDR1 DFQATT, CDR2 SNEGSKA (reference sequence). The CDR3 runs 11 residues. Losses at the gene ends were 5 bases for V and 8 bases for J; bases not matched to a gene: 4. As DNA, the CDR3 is TGCAGTGCTGCACAGGGGGTAGGCTACACCTTC. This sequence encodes CSAAQGVGYTF.

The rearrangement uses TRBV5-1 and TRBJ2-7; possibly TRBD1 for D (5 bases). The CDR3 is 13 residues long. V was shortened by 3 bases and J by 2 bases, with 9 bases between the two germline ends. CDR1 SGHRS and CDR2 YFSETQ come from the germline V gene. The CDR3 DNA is TGCGCCAGCAGCTCGACAGTGCCCTACGAGCAGTACTTC. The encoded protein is CASSSTVPYEQYF.

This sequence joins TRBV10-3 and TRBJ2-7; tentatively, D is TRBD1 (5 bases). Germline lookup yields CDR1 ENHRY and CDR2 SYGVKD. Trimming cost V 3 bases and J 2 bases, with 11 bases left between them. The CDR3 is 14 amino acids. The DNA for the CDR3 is TGTGCCATCAGTGATTACAGGAACACCTACGAGCAGTACTTC. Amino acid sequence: CAISDYRNTYEQYF.

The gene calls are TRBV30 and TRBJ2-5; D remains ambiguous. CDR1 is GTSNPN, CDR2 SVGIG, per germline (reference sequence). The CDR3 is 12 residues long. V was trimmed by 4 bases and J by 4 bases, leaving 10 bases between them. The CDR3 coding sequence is TGTGCCTGGAACCGTGGCGGAGAGACCCAGTACTTC. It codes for CAWNRGGETQYF.

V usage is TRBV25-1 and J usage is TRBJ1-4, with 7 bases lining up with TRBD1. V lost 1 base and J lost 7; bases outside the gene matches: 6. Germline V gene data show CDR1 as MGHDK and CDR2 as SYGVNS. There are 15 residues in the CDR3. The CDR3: CASSEFRGEVEKLFF. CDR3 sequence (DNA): TGTGCCAGCAGTGAATTCAGGGGGGAGGTTGAAAAACTGTTTTTT.

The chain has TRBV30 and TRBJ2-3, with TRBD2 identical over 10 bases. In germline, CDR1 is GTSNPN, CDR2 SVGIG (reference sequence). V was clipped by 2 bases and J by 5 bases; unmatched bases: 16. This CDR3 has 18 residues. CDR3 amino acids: CAWSSSGSPSLLGDTQYF. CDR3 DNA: TGTGCCTGGAGTTCTAGCGGGAGCCCATCTCTTCTGGGAGATACGCAGTATTTT.

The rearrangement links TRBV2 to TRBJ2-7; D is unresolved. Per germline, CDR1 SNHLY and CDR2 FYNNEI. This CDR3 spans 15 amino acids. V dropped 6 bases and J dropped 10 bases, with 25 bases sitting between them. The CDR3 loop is CASSSQEFRTYGQYF. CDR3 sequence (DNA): TGTGCCAGCAGCTCCCAGGAGTTTCGAACCTATGGTCAGTACTTC.